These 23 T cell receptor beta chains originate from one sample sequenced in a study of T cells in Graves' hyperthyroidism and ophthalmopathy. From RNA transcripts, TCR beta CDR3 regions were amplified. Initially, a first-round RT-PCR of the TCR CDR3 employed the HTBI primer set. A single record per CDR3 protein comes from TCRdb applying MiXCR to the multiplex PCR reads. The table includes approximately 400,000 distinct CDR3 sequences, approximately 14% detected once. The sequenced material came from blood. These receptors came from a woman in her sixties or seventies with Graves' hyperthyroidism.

The DNA for the CDR3 is TGTGCCAGCAGTTCAGGGACAGGGTATCGAGTCGTGCAGTACTTC. Encoded protein: CASSSGTGYRVVQYF. The chain uses TRBV27 and TRBJ2-7; 9 positions match TRBD1. The germline gives CDR1 MNHEY, CDR2 SMNVEV (reference sequence). The CDR3 contains 15 residues. Trimming removed 4 bases from V and 9 bases from J; junction bases left unmatched: 13.

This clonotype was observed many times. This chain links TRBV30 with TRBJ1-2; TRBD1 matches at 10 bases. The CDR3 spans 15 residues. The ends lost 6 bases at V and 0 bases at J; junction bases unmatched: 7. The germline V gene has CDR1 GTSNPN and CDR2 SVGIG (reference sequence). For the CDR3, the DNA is TGTGCCTGTACGGGACAGGGGACTCCTAACTATGGCTACACCTTC. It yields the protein CACTGQGTPNYGYTF.

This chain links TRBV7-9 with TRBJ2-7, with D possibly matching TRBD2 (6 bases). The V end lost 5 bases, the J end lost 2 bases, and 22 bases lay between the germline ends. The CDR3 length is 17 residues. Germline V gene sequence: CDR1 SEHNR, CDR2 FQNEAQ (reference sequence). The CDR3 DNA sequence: TGTGCCAGCAGCCGGACTTACGGTGGTAGCGGAACCTACGAGCAGTACTTC. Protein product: CASSRTYGGSGTYEQYF. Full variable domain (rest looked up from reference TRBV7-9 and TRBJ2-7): DTGVSQNPRHKITKRGQNVTFRCDPISEHNRLYWYRQTLGQGPEFLTYFQNEAQLEKSRLLSDRFSAERPKGSFSTLEIQRTEQGDSAMYLCASSRTYGGSGTYEQYFGPGTRLTVT.

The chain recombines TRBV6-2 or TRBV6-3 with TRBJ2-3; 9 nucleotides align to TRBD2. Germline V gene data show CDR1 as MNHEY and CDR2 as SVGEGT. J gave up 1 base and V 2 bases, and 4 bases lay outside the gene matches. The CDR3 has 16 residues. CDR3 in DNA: TGTGCCAGCAGTTACGGGACTAGCATCGGCACAGATACGCAGTATTTT. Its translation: CASSYGTSIGTDTQYF.

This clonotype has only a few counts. The CDR3 is CATSDPRETTGELFF. In DNA, the CDR3 is TGTGCCACCAGTGATCCCCGGGAGACCACCGGGGAGCTGTTTTTT. V and J are TRBV24-1 and TRBJ2-2, with TRBD2 as a possible D gene (6 bases). V was trimmed by 3 bases and J by 4 bases, leaving 11 bases between them. The germline CDR1 and CDR2 sequences are KGHDR and SFDVKD. This CDR3 has 15 residues.

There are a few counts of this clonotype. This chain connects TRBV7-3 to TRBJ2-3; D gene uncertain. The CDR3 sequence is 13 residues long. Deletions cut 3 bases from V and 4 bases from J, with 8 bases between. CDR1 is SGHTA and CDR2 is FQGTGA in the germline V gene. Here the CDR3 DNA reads TGTGCCAGCAGCTTCGATGGGCCAGATACGCAGTATTTT. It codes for CASSFDGPDTQYF.

This CDR3 reads CASCKQVASYNEQFF. For the CDR3, the DNA is TGTGCCAGCTGCAAACAGGTTGCTTCCTACAATGAGCAGTTCTTC. V and J are TRBV14 and TRBJ2-1; TRBD1 is a possible D gene (5 bases). CDR1 is SGHDN, CDR2 FVKESK, per germline. There are 15 residues in the CDR3. With 8 bases removed from V and 1 base from J, the gap between germline ends came to 15 bases.

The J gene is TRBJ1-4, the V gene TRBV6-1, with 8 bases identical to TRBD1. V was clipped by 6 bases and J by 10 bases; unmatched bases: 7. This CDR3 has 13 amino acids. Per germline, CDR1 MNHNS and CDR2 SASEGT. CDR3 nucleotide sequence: TGTGCCAGCAGGGACAGGGCGTGGGCAAAACTGTTTTTT. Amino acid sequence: CASRDRAWAKLFF.

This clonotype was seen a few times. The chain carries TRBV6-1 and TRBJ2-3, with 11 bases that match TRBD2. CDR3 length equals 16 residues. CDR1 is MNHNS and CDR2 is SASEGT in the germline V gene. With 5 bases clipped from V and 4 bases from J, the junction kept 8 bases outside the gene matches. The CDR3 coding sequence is TGTGCCAGCAGTTACCAAGGACTAGCGGGTTCAGATACGCAGTATTTT. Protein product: CASSYQGLAGSDTQYF.

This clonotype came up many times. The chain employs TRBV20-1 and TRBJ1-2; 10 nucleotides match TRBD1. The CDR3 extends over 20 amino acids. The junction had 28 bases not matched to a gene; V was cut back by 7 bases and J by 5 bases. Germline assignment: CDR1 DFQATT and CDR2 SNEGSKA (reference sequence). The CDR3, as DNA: TGCAGTGTCGCAGGGACAGGGGAGTTTACCACCCGTGGAGAACTATATGGCTACACCTTC. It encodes CSVAGTGEFTTRGELYGYTF.

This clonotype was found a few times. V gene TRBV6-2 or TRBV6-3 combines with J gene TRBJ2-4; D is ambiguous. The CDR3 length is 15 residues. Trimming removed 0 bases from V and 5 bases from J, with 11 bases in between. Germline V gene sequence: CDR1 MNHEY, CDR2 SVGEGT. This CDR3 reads CASSYSRKDQNIQYF. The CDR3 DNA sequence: TGTGCCAGCAGTTACTCGAGAAAAGACCAAAACATTCAGTACTTC.

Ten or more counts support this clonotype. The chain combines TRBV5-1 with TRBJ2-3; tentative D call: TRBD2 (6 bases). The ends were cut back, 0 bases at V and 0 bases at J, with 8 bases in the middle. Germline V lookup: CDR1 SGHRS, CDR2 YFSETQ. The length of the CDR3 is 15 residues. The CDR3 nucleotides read TGCGCCAGCAGCTTGGGGAGCGGGAGCACAGATACGCAGTATTTT. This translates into CASSLGSGSTDTQYF.

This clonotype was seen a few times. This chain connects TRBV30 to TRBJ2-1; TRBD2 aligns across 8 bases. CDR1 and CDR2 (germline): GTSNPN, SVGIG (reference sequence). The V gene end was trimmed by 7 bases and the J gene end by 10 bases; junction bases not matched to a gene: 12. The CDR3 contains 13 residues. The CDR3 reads CASERERVGEQFF. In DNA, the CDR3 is TGTGCCTCTGAGCGGGAGAGGGTCGGCGAGCAGTTCTTC.

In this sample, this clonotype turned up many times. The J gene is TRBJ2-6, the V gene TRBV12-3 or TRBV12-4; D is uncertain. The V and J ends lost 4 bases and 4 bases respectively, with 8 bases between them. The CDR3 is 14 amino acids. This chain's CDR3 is CASSWRSGANVLTF. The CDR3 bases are TGTGCCAGCAGTTGGCGATCCGGGGCCAACGTCCTGACTTTC.

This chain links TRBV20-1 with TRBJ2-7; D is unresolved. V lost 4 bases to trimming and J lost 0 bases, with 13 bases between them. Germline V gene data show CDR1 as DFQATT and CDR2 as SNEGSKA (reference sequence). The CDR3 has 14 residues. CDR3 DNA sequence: TGCAGTGCTACTTCGACAACGAGCTCCTACGAGCAGTACTTC. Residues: CSATSTTSSYEQYF.

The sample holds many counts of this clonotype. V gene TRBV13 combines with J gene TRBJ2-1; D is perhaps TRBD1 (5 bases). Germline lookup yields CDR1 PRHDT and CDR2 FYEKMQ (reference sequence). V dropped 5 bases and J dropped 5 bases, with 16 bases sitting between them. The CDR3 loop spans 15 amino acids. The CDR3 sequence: CASSEKGSVDNEQFF. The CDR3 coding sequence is TGTGCCAGCAGCGAAAAGGGGTCGGTGGACAATGAGCAGTTCTTC.

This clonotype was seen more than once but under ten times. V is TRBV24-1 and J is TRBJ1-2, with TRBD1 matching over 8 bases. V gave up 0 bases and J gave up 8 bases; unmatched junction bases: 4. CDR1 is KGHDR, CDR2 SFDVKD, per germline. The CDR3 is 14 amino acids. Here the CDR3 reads CATSDLGQGSGYTF. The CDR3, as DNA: TGTGCCACCAGTGATTTGGGACAGGGCTCCGGCTACACCTTC.

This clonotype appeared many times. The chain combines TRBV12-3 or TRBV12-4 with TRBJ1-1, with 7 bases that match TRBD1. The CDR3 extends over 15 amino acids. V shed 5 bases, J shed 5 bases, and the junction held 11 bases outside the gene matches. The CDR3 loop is CASSPAGGGRTEAFF. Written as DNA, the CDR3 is TGTGCCAGCAGTCCCGCGGGAGGGGGCAGGACTGAAGCTTTCTTT.

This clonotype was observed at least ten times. Here the CDR3 reads CSARPGGFYEQYF. CDR3 bases: TGCAGTGCTAGACCTGGGGGATTCTACGAGCAGTACTTC. The chain combines TRBV20-1 with TRBJ2-7; D is tentatively TRBD1 or TRBD2 (5 bases each). CDR1 and CDR2 from the germline V gene are DFQATT and SNEGSKA (reference sequence). The CDR3 is 13 amino acids. The V gene lost 2 bases and the J gene lost 3 bases, with 11 bases spanning the gap.

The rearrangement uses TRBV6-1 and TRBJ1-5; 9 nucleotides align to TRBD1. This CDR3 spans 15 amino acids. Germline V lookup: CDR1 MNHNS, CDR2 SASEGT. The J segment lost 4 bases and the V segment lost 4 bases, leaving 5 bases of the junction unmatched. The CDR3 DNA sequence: TGTGCCAGCAGTGGACCCGGGACAGGGAATCAGCCCCAGCATTTT. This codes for CASSGPGTGNQPQHF.

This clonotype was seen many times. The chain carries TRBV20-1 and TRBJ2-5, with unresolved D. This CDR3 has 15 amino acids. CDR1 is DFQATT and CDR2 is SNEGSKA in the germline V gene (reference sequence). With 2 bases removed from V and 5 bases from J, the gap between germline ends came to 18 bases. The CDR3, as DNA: TGCAGTGCTAGACCCTGGGAAGGTGGGGATGAGACCCAGTACTTC. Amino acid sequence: CSARPWEGGDETQYF.

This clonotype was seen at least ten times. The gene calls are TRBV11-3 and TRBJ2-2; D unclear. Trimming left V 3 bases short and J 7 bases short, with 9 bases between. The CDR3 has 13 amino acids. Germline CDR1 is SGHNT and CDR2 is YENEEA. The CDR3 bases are TGTGCCAGCAGCTTGGAACGGGTCGGGGAGCTGTTTTTT. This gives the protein CASSLERVGELFF. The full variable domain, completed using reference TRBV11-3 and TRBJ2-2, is EAGVVQSPRYKIIEKKQPVAFWCNPISGHNTLYWYLQNLGQGPELLIRYENEEAVDDSQLPKDRFSAERLKGVDSTLKIQPAELGDSAVYLCASSLERVGELFFGEGSRLTVL.

The CDR3 sequence is CASRLAGRSYEQYF. In DNA, the CDR3 is TGTGCCAGCAGGCTAGCGGGACGCTCCTACGAGCAGTACTTC. The genes are TRBV28 and TRBJ2-7; TRBD2 agrees at 9 bases. This CDR3 is 14 amino acids long. V trimming: 6 bases; J trimming: 0 bases; junction bases outside the gene matches: 3. Germline V CDR1 and CDR2: MDHEN, SYDVKM.